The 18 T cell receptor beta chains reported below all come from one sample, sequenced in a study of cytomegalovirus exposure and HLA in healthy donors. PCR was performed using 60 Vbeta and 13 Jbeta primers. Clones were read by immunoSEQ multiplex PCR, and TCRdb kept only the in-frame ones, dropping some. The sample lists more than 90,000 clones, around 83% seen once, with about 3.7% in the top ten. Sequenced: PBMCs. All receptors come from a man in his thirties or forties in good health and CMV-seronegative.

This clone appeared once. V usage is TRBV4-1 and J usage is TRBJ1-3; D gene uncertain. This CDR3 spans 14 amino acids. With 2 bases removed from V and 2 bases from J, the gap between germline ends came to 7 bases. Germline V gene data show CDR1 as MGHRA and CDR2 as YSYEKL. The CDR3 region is CASSQYTTGNTIYF. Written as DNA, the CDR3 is TGCGCCAGCAGCCAATATACTACTGGAAACACCATATATTTT.

The CDR3 DNA reads as TGCGCCAGCAGGCAGAGTAGCGGGGGCCCGTCCTACGAGCAGTACTTC. Protein: CASRQSSGGPSYEQYF. The chain joins TRBV4-1 to TRBJ2-7, with 9 nucleotides matching TRBD2. Per the germline V gene, CDR1 is MGHRA and CDR2 is YSYEKL. V was pared by 6 bases and J by 1 base, with 10 bases of the junction left unmatched. This CDR3 contains 16 residues.

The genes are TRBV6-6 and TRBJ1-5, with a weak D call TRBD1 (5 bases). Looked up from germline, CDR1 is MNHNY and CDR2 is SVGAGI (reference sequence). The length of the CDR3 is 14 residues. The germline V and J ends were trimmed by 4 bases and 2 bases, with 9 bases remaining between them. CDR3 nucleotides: TGTGCCAGCAGTTGGACAAACGGCAATCAGCCCCAGCATTTT. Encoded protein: CASSWTNGNQPQHF.

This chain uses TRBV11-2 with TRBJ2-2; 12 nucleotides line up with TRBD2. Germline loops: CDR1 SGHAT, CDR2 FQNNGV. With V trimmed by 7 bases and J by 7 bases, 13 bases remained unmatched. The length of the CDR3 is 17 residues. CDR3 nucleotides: TGTGCCAGCACCCCCATTCGACTAGCGGGAGTAGGCGGGGAGCTGTTTTTT. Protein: CASTPIRLAGVGGELFF. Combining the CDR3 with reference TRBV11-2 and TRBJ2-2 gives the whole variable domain EAGVAQSPRYKIIEKRQSVAFWCNPISGHATLYWYQQILGQGPKLLIQFQNNGVVDDSQLPKDRFSAERLKGVDSTLKIQPAKLEDSAVYLCASTPIRLAGVGGELFFGEGSRLTVL.

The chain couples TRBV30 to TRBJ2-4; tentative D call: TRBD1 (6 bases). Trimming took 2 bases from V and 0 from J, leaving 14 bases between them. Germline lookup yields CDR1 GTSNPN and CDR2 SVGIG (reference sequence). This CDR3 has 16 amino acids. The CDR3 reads CAWSKGVQLAKNIQYF. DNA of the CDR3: TGTGCCTGGAGTAAGGGGGTTCAACTAGCCAAAAACATTCAGTACTTC.

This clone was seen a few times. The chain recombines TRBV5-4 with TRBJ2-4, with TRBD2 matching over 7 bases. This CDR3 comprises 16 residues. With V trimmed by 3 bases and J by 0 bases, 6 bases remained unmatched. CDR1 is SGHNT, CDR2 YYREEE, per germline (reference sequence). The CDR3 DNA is TGTGCCAGCAGCTCCCCGGGAGGCCTAGCCAAAAACATTCAGTACTTC. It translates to CASSSPGGLAKNIQYF.

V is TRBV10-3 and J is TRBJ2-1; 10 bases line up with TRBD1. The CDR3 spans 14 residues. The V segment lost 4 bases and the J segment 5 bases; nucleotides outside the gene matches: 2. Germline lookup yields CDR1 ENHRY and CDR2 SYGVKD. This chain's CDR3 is CAISGGTGDNEQFF. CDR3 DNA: TGTGCCATCAGTGGGGGGACAGGGGACAATGAGCAGTTCTTC.

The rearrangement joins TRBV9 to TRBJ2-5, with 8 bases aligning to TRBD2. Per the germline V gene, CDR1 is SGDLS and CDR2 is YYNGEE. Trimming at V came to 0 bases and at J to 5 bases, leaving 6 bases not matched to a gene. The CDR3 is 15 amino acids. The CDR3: CASSVGGRSPETQYF. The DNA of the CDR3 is TGTGCCAGCAGCGTAGGCGGGAGGTCCCCGGAGACCCAGTACTTC.

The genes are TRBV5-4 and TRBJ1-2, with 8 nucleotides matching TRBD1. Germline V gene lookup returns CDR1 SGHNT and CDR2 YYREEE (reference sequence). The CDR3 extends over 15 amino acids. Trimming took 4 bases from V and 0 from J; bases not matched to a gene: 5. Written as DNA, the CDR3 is TGTGCCAGCAGCCTGGGGACAGGAGCTAACTATGGCTACACCTTC. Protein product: CASSLGTGANYGYTF.

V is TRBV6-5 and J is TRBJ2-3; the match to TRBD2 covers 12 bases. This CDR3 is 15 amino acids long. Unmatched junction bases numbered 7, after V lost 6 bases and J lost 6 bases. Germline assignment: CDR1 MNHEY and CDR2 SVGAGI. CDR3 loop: CASSSGLAGTDTQYF. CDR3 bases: TGTGCCAGCAGCTCCGGACTAGCGGGAACCGATACGCAGTATTTT.

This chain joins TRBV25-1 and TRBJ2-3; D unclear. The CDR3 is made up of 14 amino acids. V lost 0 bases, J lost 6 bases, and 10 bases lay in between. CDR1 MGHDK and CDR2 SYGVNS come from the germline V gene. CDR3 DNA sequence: TGTGCCAGCAGTGAATATGAAGCTTTGGATACGCAGTATTTT. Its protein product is CASSEYEALDTQYF.

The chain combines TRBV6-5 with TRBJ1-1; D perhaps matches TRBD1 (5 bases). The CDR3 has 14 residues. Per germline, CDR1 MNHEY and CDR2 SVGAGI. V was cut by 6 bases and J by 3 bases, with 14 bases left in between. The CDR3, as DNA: TGTGCCAGCAGCTGGCGAGAAGGGGACACTGAAGCTTTCTTT. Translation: CASSWREGDTEAFF.

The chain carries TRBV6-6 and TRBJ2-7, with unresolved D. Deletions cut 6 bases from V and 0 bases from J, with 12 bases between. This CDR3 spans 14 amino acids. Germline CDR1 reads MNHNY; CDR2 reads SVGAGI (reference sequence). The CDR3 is CASRNFLGSYEQYF. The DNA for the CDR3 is TGTGCCAGCAGGAACTTCCTTGGCTCCTACGAGCAGTACTTC.

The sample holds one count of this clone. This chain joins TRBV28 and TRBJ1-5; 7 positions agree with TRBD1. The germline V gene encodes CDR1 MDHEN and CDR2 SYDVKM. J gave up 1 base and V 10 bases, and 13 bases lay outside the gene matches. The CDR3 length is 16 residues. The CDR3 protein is CATPATGSNSNQPQHF. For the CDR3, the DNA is TGTGCCACCCCGGCGACAGGGTCGAACAGCAATCAGCCCCAGCATTTT.

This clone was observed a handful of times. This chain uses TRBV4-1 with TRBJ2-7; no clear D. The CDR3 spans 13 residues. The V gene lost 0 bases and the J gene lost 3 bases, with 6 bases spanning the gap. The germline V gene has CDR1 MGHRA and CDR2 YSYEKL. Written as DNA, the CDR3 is TGCGCCAGCAGCCAAGATTTGAGCTACGAGCAGTACTTC. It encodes CASSQDLSYEQYF.

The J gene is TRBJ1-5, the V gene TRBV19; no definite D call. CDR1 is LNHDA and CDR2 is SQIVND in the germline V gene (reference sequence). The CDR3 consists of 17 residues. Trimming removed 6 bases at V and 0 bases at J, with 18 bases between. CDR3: CASSVPRLGVSNQPQHF. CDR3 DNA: TGTGCCAGTAGCGTACCCCGTTTGGGAGTTAGCAATCAGCCCCAGCATTTT.

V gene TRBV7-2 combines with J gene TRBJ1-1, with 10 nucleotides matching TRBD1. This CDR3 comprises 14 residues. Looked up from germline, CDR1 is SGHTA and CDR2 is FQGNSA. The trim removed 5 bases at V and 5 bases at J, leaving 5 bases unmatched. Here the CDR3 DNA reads TGTGCCAGCAGCCAAAGACAGGGGGCAACTGAAGCTTTCTTT. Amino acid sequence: CASSQRQGATEAFF. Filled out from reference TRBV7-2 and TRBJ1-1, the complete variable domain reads GAGVSQSPSNKVTEKGKDVELRCDPISGHTALYWYRQSLGQGLEFLIYFQGNSAPDKSGLPSDRFSAERTGGSVSTLTIQRTQQEDSAVYLCASSQRQGATEAFFGQGTRLTVV.

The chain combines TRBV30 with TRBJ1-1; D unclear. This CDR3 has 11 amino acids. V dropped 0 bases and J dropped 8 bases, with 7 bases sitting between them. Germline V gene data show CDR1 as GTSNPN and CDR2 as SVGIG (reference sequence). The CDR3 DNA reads TGTGCCTGGAGTGTTCTAGACGAAGCTTTCTTT. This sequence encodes CAWSVLDEAFF.